This passage covers 6 T cell receptor beta chains from one sample sequenced in a study of PD-1 blockade in classical Hodgkin lymphoma. Measured with immunoSEQ multiplex PCR; TCRdb has only the in-frame clones, and not every one. The repertoire holds approximately 9,000 clones, with about nine tenths as singletons. Time point meaning: newly diagnosed, previously untreated cHL patient sample. From thawed PBMCs, CD8+ T cells were isolated by magnetic negative selection. The sequencing input was CD8+ T cells from blood. These receptors were obtained from a human donor with classical Hodgkin lymphoma.

This chain uses TRBV19 with TRBJ1-3; D not certain. Germline CDR1 and CDR2: LNHDA and SQIVND (reference sequence). V was trimmed by 7 bases and J by 0 bases, leaving 16 bases between them. The CDR3 spans 16 residues. CDR3 loop: CASTPTGAVSGNTIYF. CDR3 bases: TGTGCCAGTACTCCAACGGGTGCGGTCTCTGGAAACACCATATATTTT.

V gene TRBV5-1 combines with J gene TRBJ2-1; D may match TRBD1 or TRBD2 (6 bases each). The CDR3 has 22 residues. Germline assignment: CDR1 SGHRS and CDR2 YFSETQ. V dropped 3 bases and J dropped 3 bases, with 34 bases sitting between them. The CDR3 DNA is TGCGCCAGCAGCTCCCCGGGGGCCTACCACCCCCCTCTAGCTCCCAACTACAATGAGCAGTTCTTC. Amino acid sequence: CASSSPGAYHPPLAPNYNEQFF.

The chain uses TRBV7-8 and TRBJ2-7; D not certain. The CDR3 length is 13 residues. The V and J ends lost 0 bases and 1 base respectively, with 4 bases between them. CDR1 is SGHVS, CDR2 FQNEAQ, per germline. The CDR3 coding sequence is TGTGCCAGCAGCTTAGCAGGGTCCTACGAGCAGTACTTC. This encodes CASSLAGSYEQYF. The whole variable domain, remainder taken from reference TRBV7-8 and TRBJ2-7, is GAGVSQSPRYKVAKRGQDVALRCDPISGHVSLFWYQQALGQGPEFLTYFQNEAQLDKSGLPSDRFFAERPEGSVSTLKIQRTQQEDSAVYLCASSLAGSYEQYFGPGTRLTVT.

This rearrangement joins TRBV10-3 to TRBJ2-5; D is unclear. The DNA end favors TRBJ2-7, so the J call may be wrong. In germline, CDR1 is ENHRY, CDR2 SYGVKD. The CDR3 consists of 15 residues. For the CDR3, the DNA is TGTGCCATCAGTGACCTCCTGGCCCCCCCTTACGAGCAGTACTTC. Protein sequence: CAISDLLAPPYEQYF.

The chain couples TRBV6-5 to TRBJ2-6; either TRBD1 or TRBD2 may fit D (5 bases each). Germline-derived CDR1 and CDR2 are MNHEY and SVGAGI. The CDR3 has 15 amino acids. V was shortened by 5 bases and J by 3 bases, with 11 bases between the two germline ends. CDR3 coding DNA: TGTGCCAGCAGTCCCAGGGACGATGGGGCCAACGTCCTGACTTTC. The encoded protein is CASSPRDDGANVLTF.

For this clone: Germline and junction disagree at one end, which may indicate a read error. The chain employs TRBV10-2 and TRBJ1-1; D gene unclear. CDR1 WSHSY and CDR2 SAAADI come from the germline V gene. CDR3 length: 14 amino acids. CDR3 nucleotides: TGCGCCAGCACCACCTTAGGCTTGAACGCTGAAGCTTTCTTT. It specifies CASTTLGLNAEAFF.